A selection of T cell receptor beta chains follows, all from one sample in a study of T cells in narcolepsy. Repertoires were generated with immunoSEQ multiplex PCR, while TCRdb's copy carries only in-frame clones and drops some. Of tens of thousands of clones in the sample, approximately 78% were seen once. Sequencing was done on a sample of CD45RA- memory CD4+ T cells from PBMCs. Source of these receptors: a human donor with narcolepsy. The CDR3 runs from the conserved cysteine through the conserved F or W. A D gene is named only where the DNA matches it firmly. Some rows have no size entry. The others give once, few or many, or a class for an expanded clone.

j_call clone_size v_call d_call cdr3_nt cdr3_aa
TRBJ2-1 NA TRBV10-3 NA TGTGCCATCAGTCCGACAAACCCGTCCTCTTACAATGAGCAGTTCTTC CAISPTNPSSYNEQFF
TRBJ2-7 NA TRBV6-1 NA TGTGCCAGCAGGGGGGACGGCGTGGGCGAGCAGTACTTC CASRGDGVGEQYF
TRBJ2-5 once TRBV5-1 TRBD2 TGCGCCAGCAGCTTAATTCCGGGGGGAACAGAGACCCAGTACTTC CASSLIPGGTETQYF
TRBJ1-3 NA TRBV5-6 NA TGTGCCAGCAGCTTGGTGGCAGGCGCCTCTGGAAACACCATATATTTT CASSLVAGASGNTIYF
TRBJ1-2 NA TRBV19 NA TGTGCCAGTAGTATCCGGGGGGTTGATGGCTACACCTTC CASSIRGVDGYTF
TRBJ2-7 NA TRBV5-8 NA TGTGCCAGCAGCTTGGCAGAGGGGTACGAGCAGTACTTC CASSLAEGYEQYF
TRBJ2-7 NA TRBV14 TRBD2 TGTGCCAGCAGCCAGGCTAGCGGGGGCCGTGCGACCGAGCAGTACTTC CASSQASGGRATEQYF
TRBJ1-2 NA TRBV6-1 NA TGTGCCACCCGACGGGGGAACTATGGCTACACCTTC CATRRGNYGYTF
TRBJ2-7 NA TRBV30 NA TGTGCCTGGACCCGGGACATAACCTACGAGCAGTACTTC CAWTRDITYEQYF
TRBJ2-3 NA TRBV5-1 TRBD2 TGCGCCAGCAGCTGGGTAGCGGGAGTGGGCACAGATACGCAGTATTTT CASSWVAGVGTDTQYF
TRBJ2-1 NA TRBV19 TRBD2 TGTGCCAGTAGTACTAGCGGGAGCTTCTACAATGAGCAGTTCTTC CASSTSGSFYNEQFF
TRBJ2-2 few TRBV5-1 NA TGCGCCAGCAGCCCGTACTCAGGGCATGGGGAGCTGTTTTTT CASSPYSGHGELFF
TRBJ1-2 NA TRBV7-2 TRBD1 TGTGCCAGCAGCATCAACAGGGGACAAAACTATGGCTACACCTTC CASSINRGQNYGYTF
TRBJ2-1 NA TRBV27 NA TGTGCCAGCTCTCGTGGGGATTACGGATACAATGAGCAGTTCTTC CASSRGDYGYNEQFF
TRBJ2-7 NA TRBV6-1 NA TGTGCCAGCAGTCCCCGGGTCTACGAGCAGTACTTC CASSPRVYEQYF
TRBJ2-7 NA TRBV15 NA TGTGCCACCAGCAGCCTATCCTACGAGCAGTACTTC CATSSLSYEQYF
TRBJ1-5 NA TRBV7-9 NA TGTGCCAGCAGCTATGGTCCGGAGCAGCCCCAGCATTTT CASSYGPEQPQHF
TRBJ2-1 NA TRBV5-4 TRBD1 TGTGCCAGCAGGCGGGACAGGGGGAGGAATGAGCAGTTCTTC CASRRDRGRNEQFF
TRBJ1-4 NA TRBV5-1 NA TGCGCCAGCTCCGGGGGGGGCGATGAAAAACTGTTTTTT CASSGGGDEKLFF
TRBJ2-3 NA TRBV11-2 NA TGTGCCAGCAGCCGAGAACGCACAGATACGCAGTATTTT CASSRERTDTQYF
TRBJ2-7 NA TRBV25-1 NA TGTGCCAGCAGTTCGACGGAAAACCTATACGAGCAGTACTTC CASSSTENLYEQYF
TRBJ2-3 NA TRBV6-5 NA TGTGCCAGCAGTTATGGAAGGGGGACAGATACGCAGTATTTT CASSYGRGTDTQYF
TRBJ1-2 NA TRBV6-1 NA TGTGCCAGCAGTTGGACAGATTATGGCTACACCTTC CASSWTDYGYTF
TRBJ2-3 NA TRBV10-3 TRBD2 TGTGCCATCAGTGACAACTTCCGGCAAGCGGGGAGCACAGATACGCAGTATTTT CAISDNFRQAGSTDTQYF
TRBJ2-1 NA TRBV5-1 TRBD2 TGCGCCAGCAGCTTGGGCCCGACTAACGGGGGGATCGATGAGCAGTTCTTC CASSLGPTNGGIDEQFF
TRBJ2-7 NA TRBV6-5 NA TGTGCCACCGGGACGGGCTACGAGCAGTACTTC CATGTGYEQYF